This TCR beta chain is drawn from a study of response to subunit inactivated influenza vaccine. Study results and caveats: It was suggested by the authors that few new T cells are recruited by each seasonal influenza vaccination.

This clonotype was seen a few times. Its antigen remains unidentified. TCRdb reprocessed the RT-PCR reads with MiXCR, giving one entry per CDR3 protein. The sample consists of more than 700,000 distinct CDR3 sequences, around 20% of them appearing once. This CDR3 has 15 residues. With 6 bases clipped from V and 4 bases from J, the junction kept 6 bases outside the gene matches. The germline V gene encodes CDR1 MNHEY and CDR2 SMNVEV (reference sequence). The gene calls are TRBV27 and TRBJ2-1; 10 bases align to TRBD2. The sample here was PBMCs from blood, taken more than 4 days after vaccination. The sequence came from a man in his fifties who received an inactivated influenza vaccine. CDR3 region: CASSLAGEIYNEQFF. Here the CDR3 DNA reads TGTGCCAGCAGCCTAGCGGGAGAAATTTACAATGAGCAGTTCTTC.